The 31 T cell receptor beta chains below were found in one sample sequenced in a study of OX40 agonist ivuxolimab in advanced cancers. Generated by immunoSEQ multiplex PCR, the TCRdb table keeps only in-frame clones and is missing some. The repertoire holds 90,000 to 100,000 clones, with about 88% as singletons. This specimen was CD4+ or CD8+ T cells sorted from blood, taken in a trial of the OX40 agonist ivuxolimab. These receptor sequences come from an adult with an advanced solid tumor such as melanoma, head and neck, liver or kidney cancer.

This chain connects TRBV4-2 to TRBJ1-2, with D unresolved. This CDR3 has 13 amino acids. V lost 1 base and J 4 bases, leaving 7 bases between the germline ends. Germline V gene data show CDR1 as LGHNA and CDR2 as YNFKEQ. The CDR3 sequence: CASSQVSSYGYTF. For the CDR3, the DNA is TGTGCCAGCAGCCAAGTGTCCAGCTATGGCTACACCTTC.

This chain links TRBV29-1 with TRBJ2-3; 11 bases map to TRBD2. Unmatched junction bases numbered 4, after V lost 6 bases and J lost 5 bases. The germline gives CDR1 SQVTM, CDR2 ANQGSEA. CDR3 length: 13 amino acids. CDR3 residues: CSVLAGARDTQYF. The CDR3 DNA sequence: TGCAGCGTACTAGCGGGAGCTAGAGATACGCAGTATTTT.

This rearrangement joins TRBV29-1 to TRBJ2-1; 13 nucleotides agree with TRBD2. Trimming removed 5 bases from V and 5 bases from J; junction bases left unmatched: 3. The CDR3 has 14 residues. Germline loops: CDR1 SQVTM, CDR2 ANQGSEA. This chain's CDR3 is CSVRTSGSHNEQFF. As DNA, the CDR3 is TGCAGCGTTCGGACTAGCGGGAGCCACAATGAGCAGTTCTTC.

This clone appeared a few times. The chain joins TRBV6-7 to TRBJ2-7; 8 bases map to TRBD1. TRBV6-7 has ORF status, its function being uncertain. The CDR3 is 15 amino acids. V lost 8 bases to trimming and J lost 0 bases; unmatched junction nucleotides: 9. The CDR3 nucleotides read TGTGCCAGCGGTCCCTCGGGACAGGCCTCCTACGAGCAGTACTTC. This sequence encodes CASGPSGQASYEQYF.

This chain joins TRBV13 and TRBJ2-2; TRBD1 matches at 8 bases. Trimming removed 5 bases from V and 7 bases from J; junction bases left unmatched: 6. CDR1 and CDR2 from the germline V gene are PRHDT and FYEKMQ (reference sequence). The CDR3 contains 14 residues. The CDR3 nucleotides read TGTGCCAGCAGCGCCCAGGGGGCGGTCGGGGAGCTGTTTTTT. It specifies CASSAQGAVGELFF.

The chain recombines TRBV7-2 with TRBJ2-5; D perhaps matches TRBD1 (5 bases). The CDR3 contains 16 residues. Trimming took 5 bases from V and 5 from J, leaving 21 bases between them. Germline CDR1 reads SGHTA; CDR2 reads FQGNSA. CDR3 bases: TGTGCCAGCAGCCAGCAGGGAACGGTCCCCGAGGAGACCCAGTACTTC. Its protein is CASSQQGTVPEETQYF.

This chain uses TRBV7-2 with TRBJ1-1, with 7 bases fitting TRBD1. Germline V lookup: CDR1 SGHTA, CDR2 FQGNSA. The V gene end was trimmed by 5 bases and the J gene end by 4 bases; junction bases not matched to a gene: 7. The CDR3 is 14 amino acids. The CDR3 bases are TGTGCCAGCAGCCAGACAGGGTCTTTCACTGAAGCTTTCTTT. Protein: CASSQTGSFTEAFF. Full variable domain (rest looked up from reference TRBV7-2 and TRBJ1-1): GAGVSQSPSNKVTEKGKDVELRCDPISGHTALYWYRQSLGQGLEFLIYFQGNSAPDKSGLPSDRFSAERTGGSVSTLTIQRTQQEDSAVYLCASSQTGSFTEAFFGQGTRLTVV.

The V and J genes are TRBV19 and TRBJ2-3; TRBD2 agrees at 9 bases. Trimming removed 4 bases from V and 2 bases from J; junction bases left unmatched: 4. Germline CDR1 and CDR2: LNHDA and SQIVND (reference sequence). The CDR3 has 15 amino acids. The CDR3 here is CASSRGLAPTDTQYF. The CDR3, as DNA: TGTGCCAGTAGTAGAGGACTAGCGCCCACAGATACGCAGTATTTT.

This clone was seen just once. V is TRBV6-5 and J is TRBJ1-4; D is unclear. V gave up 3 bases and J gave up 8 bases, with 7 bases separating them. The germline CDR1 and CDR2 sequences are MNHEY and SVGAGI. The CDR3 totals 12 residues. Here the CDR3 reads CASSYSGEKLFF. Here the CDR3 DNA reads TGTGCCAGCAGTTATTCGGGAGAAAAACTGTTTTTT.

The chain joins TRBV7-9 to TRBJ2-3; tentatively, D is TRBD1 (6 bases). CDR3 length equals 13 residues. Per the germline V gene, CDR1 is SEHNR and CDR2 is FQNEAQ (reference sequence). V lost 0 bases and J 5 bases, leaving 6 bases between the germline ends. The CDR3 nucleotides are TGTGCCAGCAGCTTAGCAGGGGGAGATACGCAGTATTTT. Protein: CASSLAGGDTQYF.

The V call is TRBV6-6, the J call TRBJ1-1; possibly TRBD1 for D (5 bases). This CDR3 spans 13 amino acids. Deletions cut 6 bases from V and 3 bases from J, with 11 bases between. CDR1 MNHNY and CDR2 SVGAGI come from the germline V gene (reference sequence). CDR3 in DNA: TGTGCCAGCAGGCTGATGGGGGACACTGAAGCTTTCTTT. Translation gives CASRLMGDTEAFF.

CDR3 bases: TGTGCCAGCAGCGCACGAAACTATGGCTACACCTTC. It specifies CASSARNYGYTF. The rearrangement joins TRBV7-2 to TRBJ1-2; D remains ambiguous. The CDR3 is 12 residues long. Looked up from germline, CDR1 is SGHTA and CDR2 is FQGNSA. Trimming pared 5 bases from V and 2 bases from J, leaving 6 bases between.

This chain connects TRBV2 to TRBJ1-6; the D is unclear. Per the germline V gene, CDR1 is SNHLY and CDR2 is FYNNEI. This CDR3 region has 15 residues. V lost 5 bases, J lost 7 bases, and 15 bases lay in between. CDR3: CASSNVGSNNSPLHF. As DNA, the CDR3 is TGTGCCAGCAGTAACGTCGGGTCGAACAATTCACCCCTCCACTTT. The complete variable domain, with remaining parts taken from reference TRBV2 and TRBJ1-6, reads EPEVTQTPSHQVTQMGQEVILRCVPISNHLYFYWYRQILGQKVEFLVSFYNNEISEKSEIFDDQFSVERPDGSNFTLKIRSTKLEDSAMYFCASSNVGSNNSPLHFGNGTRLTVT.

The chain recombines TRBV11-2 with TRBJ1-3, with no clear D. Germline V gene sequence: CDR1 SGHAT, CDR2 FQNNGV. Trimming pared 4 bases from V and 9 bases from J, leaving 10 bases between. This CDR3 region has 12 residues. CDR3 nucleotide sequence: TGTGCCAGCAGCTCCCAGTTTCCCACCATATATTTT. Its protein product is CASSSQFPTIYF.

This clone was detected once. Other DNA sequences in this specimen translate into the identical CDR3. The J gene is TRBJ1-1, the V gene TRBV7-9; D is uncertain. This CDR3 comprises 13 residues. V was cut by 2 bases and J by 1 base, with 5 bases left in between. Germline V gives CDR1 SEHNR, CDR2 FQNEAQ (reference sequence). CDR3 amino acids: CASSLSANTEAFF. The CDR3 DNA follows: TGTGCCAGCAGCTTAAGTGCGAACACTGAAGCTTTCTTT.

V is TRBV19 and J is TRBJ2-7; TRBD1 is a possible D gene (5 bases). Trimming stripped 3 bases from V and 0 bases from J, with 9 bases between. The CDR3 length is 14 residues. Germline CDR1 is LNHDA and CDR2 is SQIVND (reference sequence). The CDR3 protein is CASSIGHNSYEQYF. As DNA, the CDR3 is TGTGCCAGTAGTATCGGACATAACTCCTACGAGCAGTACTTC.

The chain carries TRBV7-3 and TRBJ1-1; no reliable D call. This CDR3 has 13 residues. Germline V gene data show CDR1 as SGHTA and CDR2 as FQGTGA. The V and J ends lost 5 bases and 1 base respectively, with 8 bases between them. The CDR3 DNA reads as TGTGCCAGCAGCACTCAGACGAACACTGAAGCTTTCTTT. This codes for CASSTQTNTEAFF. The whole variable domain, remainder taken from reference TRBV7-3 and TRBJ1-1, is GAGVSQTPSNKVTEKGKYVELRCDPISGHTALYWYRQSLGQGPEFLIYFQGTGAADDSGLPNDRFFAVRPEGSVSTLKIQRTERGDSAVYLCASSTQTNTEAFFGQGTRLTVV.

The rearrangement joins TRBV2 to TRBJ1-2; no clear D gene. V lost 6 bases and J 6 bases, leaving 11 bases between the germline ends. The CDR3 length is 12 residues. Per germline, CDR1 SNHLY and CDR2 FYNNEI. The CDR3 bases are TGTGCCAGCAGAAGAGGTTTCGATGGCTACACCTTC. Residues: CASRRGFDGYTF.

This rearrangement joins TRBV7-9 to TRBJ2-3, with 14 bases aligning to TRBD2. Germline CDR1 and CDR2: SEHNR and FQNEAQ (reference sequence). There are 16 residues in the CDR3. Trimming took 6 bases from V and 2 from J; bases not matched to a gene: 4. The CDR3 bases are TGTGCCAGCAGTCGGACTAGCGGGAGGTACACAGATACGCAGTATTTT. Translated, it gives CASSRTSGRYTDTQYF.

The V gene is TRBV9, the J gene TRBJ2-2; D ambiguous. Trimming pared 0 bases from V and 6 bases from J, leaving 6 bases between. This CDR3 has 13 amino acids. Looked up from germline, CDR1 is SGDLS and CDR2 is YYNGEE. The CDR3 spells CASSVEVAGELFF. The CDR3 nucleotides read TGTGCCAGCAGCGTAGAGGTCGCCGGGGAGCTGTTTTTT.

The rearrangement uses TRBV5-6 and TRBJ1-5, with TRBD1 matching 7 bases. Germline loops: CDR1 SGHDT, CDR2 YYEEEE. This CDR3 region has 16 residues. The junction had 10 bases not matched to a gene; V was cut back by 4 bases and J by 3 bases. The CDR3 sequence is CASSLRGTALNQPQHF. The CDR3 bases are TGTGCCAGCAGCCTGAGGGGGACAGCACTCAATCAGCCCCAGCATTTT.

This clone was detected only once. V usage is TRBV5-1 and J usage is TRBJ1-4, with D tentatively TRBD1 (6 bases). The length of the CDR3 is 15 residues. Germline CDR1 SGHRS, CDR2 YFSETQ. Trimming cost V 4 bases and J 7 bases, with 17 bases left between them. CDR3 bases: TGCGCCAGCAGCAAAGGAGACAGGAGCGGTGAAAAACTGTTTTTT. This codes for CASSKGDRSGEKLFF. The complete variable domain, with remaining parts taken from reference TRBV5-1 and TRBJ1-4, reads KAGVTQTPRYLIKTRGQQVTLSCSPISGHRSVSWYQQTPGQGLQFLFEYFSETQRNKGNFPGRFSGRQFSNSRSEMNVSTLELGDSALYLCASSKGDRSGEKLFFGSGTQLSVL.

This clone showed up just once. The V gene is TRBV19, the J gene TRBJ1-1; TRBD1 matches at 9 bases. The ends lost 4 bases at V and 0 bases at J; junction bases unmatched: 3. CDR3 length: 15 residues. Germline loops: CDR1 LNHDA, CDR2 SQIVND (reference sequence). CDR3 in amino acids: CASSTWDRVNTEAFF. The CDR3 nucleotides are TGTGCCAGTAGTACGTGGGACAGGGTGAACACTGAAGCTTTCTTT.

V is TRBV10-3 and J is TRBJ1-1; no clear D gene. The ends were cut back, 6 bases at V and 0 bases at J, with 8 bases in the middle. The germline V gene has CDR1 ENHRY and CDR2 SYGVKD. The length of the CDR3 is 13 residues. The CDR3 bases are TGTGCCATCAGGGAGCTTCTGAACACTGAAGCTTTCTTT. Encoded protein: CAIRELLNTEAFF.

The chain uses TRBV29-1 and TRBJ2-1, with 9 bases fitting TRBD2. V gave up 6 bases and J gave up 0 bases; unmatched junction bases: 6. CDR1 and CDR2 (germline): SQVTM, ANQGSEA. There are 15 residues in the CDR3. The CDR3 DNA reads as TGCAGCGTCCCAAGGCGGGAGGGCTCCTACAATGAGCAGTTCTTC. It is translated as CSVPRREGSYNEQFF.

The chain recombines TRBV5-7 with TRBJ2-5; D is uncertain. The J call may not be correct, given that the DNA end is closer to TRBJ2-7. TRBV5-7 is sorted into the ORF group, with uncertain function. The CDR3 totals 12 residues. CDR3 nucleotide sequence: TGTGCCAGCAGCTCTTGGATCTACGAGCAGTACTTC. Translating gives CASSSWIYEQYF.

This clone showed up just a few times. The junction departs from the called germline gene at one end, perhaps through a read error. The V and J genes are TRBV7-7 and TRBJ2-3; 11 nucleotides line up with TRBD2. Germline V gene lookup returns CDR1 SSHAT and CDR2 FNYEAQ (reference sequence). The CDR3 contains 14 residues. CDR3 in DNA: TGTGCTAGCAGCCCGGGACTAGCGGACCCTACGCAGTATTTT. It yields the protein CASSPGLADPTQYF.

The genes are TRBV30 and TRBJ2-4; D is tentatively TRBD1 or TRBD2 (6 bases each). With 2 bases removed from V and 6 bases from J, the gap between germline ends came to 11 bases. In germline, CDR1 is GTSNPN, CDR2 SVGIG (reference sequence). The CDR3 covers 13 residues. As DNA, the CDR3 is TGTGCCTGGAGTAGGGGGGCGGGAAACATTCAGTACTTC. This sequence encodes CAWSRGAGNIQYF.

This clone was seen just once. The V and J genes are TRBV7-8 and TRBJ1-2, with D unclear. Germline lookup yields CDR1 SGHVS and CDR2 FQNEAQ. Trimming pared 4 bases from V and 3 bases from J, leaving 6 bases between. The CDR3 consists of 12 residues. CDR3 in DNA: TGTGCCAGCAGCTCCCAGGACTATGGCTACACCTTC. Protein sequence: CASSSQDYGYTF.

The CDR3 nucleotides read TGTGCCAGCAGCTTGAGGGTGGATACGCAGTATTTT. Residues: CASSLRVDTQYF. This chain links TRBV7-2 with TRBJ2-3; D perhaps matches TRBD2 (5 bases). V was shortened by 3 bases and J by 6 bases, with 7 bases between the two germline ends. CDR1 is SGHTA and CDR2 is FQGNSA in the germline V gene. The CDR3 has 12 amino acids.

This sequence joins TRBV5-1 and TRBJ1-5, with unresolved D. CDR1 is SGHRS and CDR2 is YFSETQ in the germline V gene. The CDR3 is 13 amino acids. The V and J ends lost 3 bases and 7 bases respectively, with 11 bases between them. CDR3 sequence reads: CASSWAFEQPQHF. The CDR3 DNA reads as TGCGCCAGCAGCTGGGCATTTGAGCAGCCCCAGCATTTT.